The source of this T cell receptor beta chain is a study of cytomegalovirus exposure and HLA in healthy donors. Findings of the study overall: TCR beta sequences reportedly predicted most subjects' HLA-A and HLA-B alleles accurately.

Details on this clone: Its antigen is undetermined. Different DNA sequences within this sample yield the same CDR3.

PCR used 60 Vbeta primers and 13 Jbeta primers. The assay was immunoSEQ multiplex PCR, and TCRdb's table has in-frame clones only and misses some. The sample has approximately 150,000 clones; about 72% are singletons. The sample consisted of PBMCs. The origin of this receptor is a man aged 25-45 years in good health and CMV-seropositive.

The CDR3 region has the DNA TGTGCCAGCAGTGAAGGGTGGGGGCCCTCCTACGAGCAGTACTTC. It codes for CASSEGWGPSYEQYF. The chain recombines TRBV2 with TRBJ2-7; D may be TRBD1 (6 bases). V lost 1 base and J lost 0, with 10 bases in between. This CDR3 spans 15 amino acids. Per germline, CDR1 SNHLY and CDR2 FYNNEI. The complete variable domain, with remaining parts taken from reference TRBV2 and TRBJ2-7, reads EPEVTQTPSHQVTQMGQEVILRCVPISNHLYFYWYRQILGQKVEFLVSFYNNEISEKSEIFDDQFSVERPDGSNFTLKIRSTKLEDSAMYFCASSEGWGPSYEQYFGPGTRLTVT.